A selection of T cell receptor beta chains follows, all from one sample in a study of blood T cell repertoires in COVID-19. Sequenced by immunoSEQ multiplex PCR; TCRdb stores in-frame clones only, minus some. The table has about 14,000 clones, roughly 84% seen once. Input material: peripheral blood. These receptors all stem from a woman between 50 and 59 years old with active or convalescent COVID-19. The CDR3 runs from the conserved cysteine through the conserved F or W. A D gene is named only where the DNA matches it firmly. Clone sizes are given selectively: once, few, many, or a class where the clone is expanded.

clone_size	j_call	v_call	d_call	cdr3_aa	cdr3_nt
.	TRBJ2-1	TRBV29-1	TRBD2	CSVARLAGGRNEQFF	TGCAGCGTAGCGCGACTAGCGGGGGGTCGTAATGAGCAGTTCTTC
.	TRBJ2-3	TRBV6-1	TRBD2	CASSEEGGGAGTQYF	TGTGCCAGCAGTGAAGAAGGCGGGGGGGCCGGTACGCAGTATTTT
.	TRBJ2-1	TRBV18	.	CASSVTQEQFF	TGTGCCAGCTCAGTTACCCAGGAGCAGTTCTTC
.	TRBJ2-2	TRBV2	TRBD2	CATHGTRSNTGELFF	TGTGCCACCCACGGGACTAGATCGAACACCGGGGAGCTGTTTTTT
.	TRBJ2-7	TRBV6-2/TRBV6-3	TRBD2	CASSYSIQAARGDQYEQYF	TGTGCCAGCAGTTACTCGATACAGGCTGCCCGGGGGGATCAGTACGAGCAGTACTTC
.	TRBJ1-6	TRBV28	TRBD1	CASSLRGPSLHF	TGTGCCAGCAGTTTAAGGGGGCCATCCCTCCACTTT
.	TRBJ1-1	TRBV28	.	CASSLAQKNTEAFF	TGTGCCAGCAGTTTGGCACAGAAGAACACTGAAGCTTTCTTT
.	TRBJ1-1	TRBV9	.	CASSVSYSPNTEAFF	TGTGCCAGCAGCGTTAGTTATTCACCGAACACTGAAGCTTTCTTT
.	TRBJ1-1	TRBV28	.	CASSPSTYGRPNTEAFF	TGTGCCAGCAGTCCATCTACCTACGGGAGGCCGAACACTGAAGCTTTCTTT
once	TRBJ2-5	TRBV18	.	CASSPPVGQKETQYF	TGTGCCAGCTCACCACCGGTGGGACAAAAAGAGACCCAGTACTTC
.	TRBJ1-1	TRBV5-1	.	CASSLDRVTTEAFF	TGCGCCAGCAGCTTGGACAGGGTTACGACTGAAGCTTTCTTT
.	TRBJ2-5	TRBV3-1/TRBV3-2	TRBD1	CASSQVTPDDRVGETQYF	TGTGCCAGCAGCCAAGTCACGCCGGACGACAGGGTAGGCGAGACCCAGTACTTC
.	TRBJ1-5	TRBV29-1	.	CSVVFTAGRNQPQHF	TGCAGCGTTGTTTTCACGGCAGGGAGGAATCAGCCCCAGCATTTT
.	TRBJ2-5	TRBV14	.	CASSPVAIRETQYF	TGTGCCAGCAGCCCTGTAGCTATTCGGGAGACCCAGTACTTC
.	TRBJ2-1	TRBV29-1	TRBD1	CSVARPGQLRNEQFF	TGCAGCGTTGCCCGACCGGGACAGCTTAGGAATGAGCAGTTCTTC
.	TRBJ2-3	TRBV19	TRBD2	CASSRAGGRGTDTQYF	TGTGCCAGTAGCCGCGCGGGGGGCAGGGGCACAGATACGCAGTATTTT
.	TRBJ2-1	TRBV4-1	TRBD2	CASSQVASGIYNEQFF	TGCGCCAGCAGCCAAGTGGCTAGCGGGATATACAATGAGCAGTTCTTC
.	TRBJ2-5	TRBV6-5	TRBD1	CASRKGQGWQETQYF	TGTGCCAGCCGAAAGGGACAGGGCTGGCAAGAGACCCAGTACTTC
few	TRBJ2-2	TRBV7-3	.	CASSLATSNTGELFF	TGTGCCAGCAGCCTAGCGACCTCGAACACCGGGGAGCTGTTTTTT
.	TRBJ1-6	TRBV5-8	.	CASSFIGGSYNSPLHF	TGTGCCAGCAGCTTTATCGGGGGCTCCTATAATTCACCCCTCCACTTT
.	TRBJ2-7	TRBV27	.	CASSVQGHTYEQYF	TGTGCCAGCAGTGTACAGGGTCACACCTACGAGCAGTACTTC
.	TRBJ2-3	TRBV5-1	.	CASMAMDYERDTQYF	TGCGCCAGCATGGCAATGGACTATGAAAGGGATACGCAGTATTTT
.	TRBJ2-2	TRBV5-1	.	CASSPGHTNTGELFF	TGCGCCAGCAGCCCGGGACATACGAACACCGGGGAGCTGTTTTTT
once	TRBJ2-7	TRBV6-2/TRBV6-3	.	CASSRGSAGNEQYF	TGTGCCAGCAGTAGAGGAAGCGCCGGGAACGAGCAGTACTTC
many	TRBJ2-3	TRBV13	TRBD2	CASSRPGGTDTQYF	TGTGCCAGCAGCCGCCCGGGGGGGACAGATACGCAGTATTTT
.	TRBJ1-6	TRBV28	TRBD1	CASSPARDRGSPLHF	TGTGCCAGCAGTCCGGCCCGGGACAGGGGTTCACCCCTCCACTTT
.	TRBJ1-5	TRBV19	TRBD1	CASSITSRQGAYQPQHF	TGTGCCAGTAGTATTACATCAAGGCAGGGGGCCTATCAGCCCCAGCATTTT
few	TRBJ2-4	TRBV4-2	TRBD2	CASSPRLAGDVIQYF	TGTGCCAGCAGCCCCCGACTAGCGGGAGATGTCATTCAGTACTTC
.	TRBJ1-5	TRBV9	.	CASSVAVGAQPQHF	TGTGCCAGCAGCGTAGCTGTTGGGGCTCAGCCCCAGCATTTT
.	TRBJ1-1	TRBV5-4	.	CASSLGAGGDTEAFF	TGTGCCAGCAGCTTGGGGGCGGGAGGAGACACTGAAGCTTTCTTT
once	TRBJ2-7	TRBV10-3	.	CAISDYSDSYEQYF	TGTGCCATCAGTGATTATAGCGACTCCTACGAGCAGTACTTC
.	TRBJ2-3	TRBV3-1/TRBV3-2	TRBD1	CASSPRPDRGFTDTQYF	TGTGCCAGCAGCCCCCGCCCGGACAGGGGGTTCACAGATACGCAGTATTTT
.	TRBJ1-1	TRBV28	.	CASSLGGWGPNTEAFF	TGTGCCAGCAGTTTAGGCGGATGGGGCCCGAACACTGAAGCTTTCTTT
.	TRBJ2-7	TRBV28	.	CALAGPSHEQYF	TGTGCCTTGGCGGGCCCCTCTCACGAGCAGTACTTC
once	TRBJ2-3	TRBV28	.	CASSLFPGDPTDTQYF	TGTGCCAGCAGTTTATTCCCGGGGGACCCCACAGATACGCAGTATTTT
once	TRBJ2-2	TRBV6-5	.	CASQGGGTGELFF	TGTGCCAGCCAAGGGGGGGGCACCGGGGAGCTGTTTTTT
once	TRBJ2-1	TRBV9	TRBD1	CASSTQGAGSYNEQFF	TGTGCCAGCAGCACCCAGGGGGCTGGGTCCTACAATGAGCAGTTCTTC
.	TRBJ2-5	TRBV10-3	.	CAIRKVGQGQETQYF	TGTGCCATCAGAAAGGTTGGGCAGGGGCAAGAGACCCAGTACTTC
.	TRBJ1-3	TRBV28	.	CASSLWSSGNTIYF	TGTGCCAGCAGTTTATGGAGCTCTGGAAACACCATATATTTT
few	TRBJ1-4	TRBV27	.	CASSLTGYPTQLFF	TGTGCCAGCAGCCTGACAGGTTACCCAACTCAACTGTTTTTT
few	TRBJ1-6	TRBV7-2	.	CASRRAGYNSPLHF	TGTGCCAGCAGAAGGGCGGGCTATAATTCACCCCTCCACTTT